The next 32 T cell receptor beta chains were all read from a single sample in a study of shared clonotypes between healthy human individuals. As defined, naive CD8 cells were CD45RO-negative and positively selected for CCR7, with terminally differentiated effector memory CD45RA+ cells excluded. Using immunoSEQ multiplex PCR, the repertoire was profiled, and TCRdb retains in-frame clones only, with some absent. The repertoire holds some 2.1 million clones, roughly 94% seen once, with 1.1% in the top ten. Sequenced material: naive CD8+ T cells sorted from blood. The receptors here all came from a man younger than 35 in good health.

The J gene is TRBJ2-7, the V gene TRBV7-9; a possible D gene is TRBD1 (5 bases). V was clipped by 5 bases and J by 3 bases, with 8 bases between them. The CDR3 loop spans 12 amino acids. Per germline, CDR1 SEHNR and CDR2 FQNEAQ (reference sequence). CDR3 in amino acids: CASSADNYEQYF. The CDR3 DNA reads TGTGCCAGCAGCGCGGACAACTACGAGCAGTACTTC.

On this clone: Other DNA variants within this sample encode the same CDR3. The chain links TRBV27 to TRBJ2-6; D ambiguous. Trimming pared 0 bases from V and 0 bases from J, leaving 3 bases between. Germline-derived CDR1 and CDR2 are MNHEY and SMNVEV (reference sequence). This CDR3 is 15 amino acids long. The CDR3 sequence is CASSLSFSGANVLTF. As DNA, the CDR3 is TGTGCCAGCAGTTTATCTTTCTCTGGGGCCAACGTCCTGACTTTC.

This sequence joins TRBV2 and TRBJ1-1; D is ambiguous. This CDR3 contains 16 residues. V lost 3 bases to trimming and J lost 0 bases, with 14 bases between them. Germline CDR1 SNHLY, CDR2 FYNNEI. The CDR3 nucleotides read TGTGCCAGCAGTGATTGGCTGATTAACATGAACACTGAAGCTTTCTTT. This encodes CASSDWLINMNTEAFF.

This chain links TRBV7-9 with TRBJ2-3, with 8 bases lining up with TRBD2. The CDR3 is 16 amino acids. V dropped 7 bases and J dropped 2; count of bases not matched to a gene: 11. Germline loops: CDR1 SEHNR, CDR2 FQNEAQ (reference sequence). The CDR3 sequence: CASTSGGATVTDTQYF. CDR3 in DNA: TGTGCCAGCACCTCCGGGGGGGCTACAGTCACAGATACGCAGTATTTT.

CDR3: CASSLGDRGLPGELFF. CDR3 DNA: TGCGCCAGCAGCTTGGGTGACAGGGGGCTTCCCGGGGAGCTGTTTTTT. The chain uses TRBV5-1 and TRBJ2-2, with TRBD1 identical over 10 bases. Trimming took 0 bases from V and 6 from J; bases not matched to a gene: 5. Germline V gives CDR1 SGHRS, CDR2 YFSETQ. There are 16 residues in the CDR3.

This clone was recorded only once. The chain combines TRBV21-1 with TRBJ2-7; the DNA was not compared with TRBD2, the D call given in the table. TRBV21-1 is assigned pseudogene status. The CDR3 has 14 amino acids. The CDR3 DNA is TGTGCCAGCAGCATTGAGCGGGACTTTGAGGAGCAGTACTTC. Amino acids: CASSIERDFEEQYF.

The chain carries TRBV6-5 and TRBJ2-7; TRBD2 might be the D (6 bases). Germline CDR1 MNHEY, CDR2 SVGAGI. The CDR3 spans 13 residues. Deletions cut 0 bases from V and 6 bases from J, with 9 bases between. In nucleotides, the CDR3 is TGTGCCAGCAGTTACTCGTCAGCGGGCGAGCAGTACTTC. Translation gives CASSYSSAGEQYF.

For the CDR3, the DNA is TGCGCCAGCAGCCCTATACAGGGGGCTTCCTACGAGCAGTACTTC. Its protein is CASSPIQGASYEQYF. The V and J genes are TRBV4-1 and TRBJ2-7, with 9 nucleotides matching TRBD1. V lost 4 bases to trimming and J lost 1 base; unmatched junction nucleotides: 5. CDR3 length: 15 residues. Germline assignment: CDR1 MGHRA and CDR2 YSYEKL.

A word on this clone: Other DNA sequences of this sample code for an identical CDR3. This rearrangement joins TRBV27 to TRBJ2-7; 7 bases align to TRBD2. V lost 3 bases, J lost 5 bases, and 1 base stayed unmatched. The CDR3 spans 12 residues. Germline V CDR1 and CDR2: MNHEY, SMNVEV (reference sequence). CDR3 DNA sequence: TGTGCCAGCAGTTTGGGAGGGAACGAGCAGTACTTC. Translating it yields CASSLGGNEQYF.

This clone appeared a single time. The V call is TRBV28, the J call TRBJ1-1; D might be TRBD1 (5 bases). The CDR3 has 17 amino acids. Germline V lookup: CDR1 MDHEN, CDR2 SYDVKM. V lost 1 base and J lost 0, with 15 bases in between. The CDR3 here is CASSLYFGALMNTEAFF. CDR3 DNA: TGTGCCAGCAGTTTATATTTCGGGGCCCTCATGAACACTGAAGCTTTCTTT.

The J gene is TRBJ2-3, the V gene TRBV2; 7 bases are shared with TRBD2. This CDR3 is built from 17 residues. With V trimmed by 1 base and J by 4 bases, 11 bases remained unmatched. Per germline, CDR1 SNHLY and CDR2 FYNNEI. CDR3 in amino acids: CASSEVWRRESSDTQYF. The CDR3 region has the DNA TGTGCCAGCAGTGAAGTTTGGCGGCGGGAGTCTTCAGATACGCAGTATTTT.

This chain connects TRBV10-2 to TRBJ1-2; 9 bases line up with TRBD1. The CDR3 loop spans 14 amino acids. The V and J ends lost 6 bases and 4 bases, in that order; junction bases with no gene match: 6. Germline V gene sequence: CDR1 WSHSY, CDR2 SAAADI. Here the CDR3 reads CASRDRGDPYGYTF. Here the CDR3 DNA reads TGCGCCAGCAGGGACAGGGGAGATCCCTATGGCTACACCTTC.

On this clone: The same CDR3 also results from other DNA sequences found in this sample. The CDR3 region is CASSPDYYEQYF. DNA of the CDR3: TGTGCCAGCAGCCCGGACTACTACGAGCAGTACTTC. The chain carries TRBV7-9 and TRBJ2-7; the D gene is possibly TRBD2 (6 bases). V shed 5 bases and J shed 3 bases, with 8 bases lying between them. The V gene's germline CDR1 is SEHNR and CDR2 FQNEAQ (reference sequence). CDR3 size: 12 residues.

The chain employs TRBV27 and TRBJ2-7; 7 bases are shared with TRBD1. The CDR3 sequence is 16 residues long. In germline, CDR1 is MNHEY, CDR2 SMNVEV (reference sequence). V lost 5 bases, J lost 4 bases, and 14 bases stayed unmatched. The CDR3: CASSPGTVLKVYEQYF. CDR3 in DNA: TGTGCCAGCAGTCCCGGGACAGTCCTCAAGGTGTACGAGCAGTACTTC.

CDR3: CASRQDRAGYGYTF. Here the CDR3 DNA reads TGTGCCAGCAGACAAGACAGGGCGGGGTATGGCTACACCTTC. The J gene is TRBJ1-2, the V gene TRBV6-5; 7 nucleotides match TRBD1. This CDR3 comprises 14 residues. Germline loops: CDR1 MNHEY, CDR2 SVGAGI. The trim removed 6 bases at V and 5 bases at J, leaving 9 bases unmatched.

The chain joins TRBV4-3 to TRBJ2-1; TRBD2 matches at 9 bases. Trimming cost V 1 base and J 1 base; bases outside gene matches: 5. The germline gives CDR1 LGHNA, CDR2 YSLEER. The CDR3 runs 17 residues. The CDR3 loop reads CASSQAPSGISYNEQFF. In nucleotides, the CDR3 is TGCGCCAGCAGCCAAGCTCCTAGCGGGATATCCTACAATGAGCAGTTCTTC.

CDR3 region: CASSLVGGAAKETQYF. CDR3 DNA: TGTGCCAGCAGCTTAGTTGGGGGGGCGGCCAAAGAGACCCAGTACTTC. This chain connects TRBV13 to TRBJ2-5, with D possibly matching TRBD2 (7 bases). Per germline, CDR1 PRHDT and CDR2 FYEKMQ (reference sequence). The CDR3 totals 16 residues. The V gene lost 1 base and the J gene lost 3 bases, with 15 bases spanning the gap.

The chain recombines TRBV11-2 with TRBJ2-7; D ambiguous. This CDR3 comprises 13 residues. V gave up 3 bases and J gave up 3 bases, with 9 bases separating them. Germline loops: CDR1 SGHAT, CDR2 FQNNGV. DNA of the CDR3: TGTGCCAGCAGCTTTGGCAGATACTACGAGCAGTACTTC. Protein sequence: CASSFGRYYEQYF.

This rearrangement joins TRBV5-1 to TRBJ2-7; D remains unclear. The CDR3 consists of 13 residues. V gave up 2 bases and J gave up 5 bases, with 11 bases separating them. Germline lookup yields CDR1 SGHRS and CDR2 YFSETQ. CDR3 DNA: TGCGCCAGCAGCTTAGAAGGGAACGACGAGCAGTACTTC. Protein product: CASSLEGNDEQYF.

The V and J genes are TRBV27 and TRBJ2-5; TRBD1 or TRBD2 may be the D gene (6 bases each). V dropped 6 bases and J dropped 6 bases, with 20 bases sitting between them. The CDR3 is 15 residues long. Germline loops: CDR1 MNHEY, CDR2 SMNVEV (reference sequence). The CDR3: CASSHGGPGGKTQYF. Here the CDR3 DNA reads TGTGCCAGCAGCCATGGGGGGCCAGGTGGAAAGACCCAGTACTTC.

For this clone: The sample contains more than one DNA sequence encoding this CDR3. The chain recombines TRBV5-1 with TRBJ1-3; D is unresolved. Trimming left V 2 bases short and J 7 bases short, with 4 bases between. The CDR3 length is 11 residues. Germline V gives CDR1 SGHRS, CDR2 YFSETQ. The CDR3 loop reads CASSFGNTIYF. CDR3 DNA: TGCGCCAGCAGCTTTGGCAACACCATATATTTT.

In the case of this clone: The same CDR3 can be traced to other DNA sequences in this sample. The V call is TRBV7-6, the J call TRBJ1-1; perhaps TRBD1 as D (6 bases). The CDR3 spans 13 residues. Germline assignment: CDR1 SGHVS and CDR2 FNYEAQ. V lost 1 base, J lost 4 bases, and 7 bases lay in between. Here the CDR3 DNA reads TGTGCCAGCAGCTTAGGGACAGTCACTGAAGCTTTCTTT. Its protein product is CASSLGTVTEAFF.

This chain's CDR3 is CASSLGRQPNEKLFF. CDR3 in DNA: TGTGCCAGCAGCTTAGGGAGGCAGCCTAATGAAAAACTGTTTTTT. The chain links TRBV6-5 to TRBJ1-4; unclear D gene. Trimming cost V 6 bases and J 3 bases, with 14 bases left between them. This CDR3 comprises 15 residues. The germline CDR1 and CDR2 sequences are MNHEY and SVGAGI.

The chain recombines TRBV29-1 with TRBJ2-7; 8 positions agree with TRBD2. Unmatched junction bases numbered 0, after V lost 2 bases and J lost 3 bases. There are 12 residues in the CDR3. Germline CDR1 and CDR2: SQVTM and ANQGSEA. In DNA form, the CDR3 reads TGCAGCGTTGAACGGGAGGGCTACGAGCAGTACTTC. This gives the protein CSVEREGYEQYF.

The V and J genes are TRBV6-1 and TRBJ2-1; 11 nucleotides agree with TRBD2. With V trimmed by 2 bases and J by 5 bases, 2 bases remained unmatched. CDR1 is MNHNS and CDR2 is SASEGT in the germline V gene. The CDR3 length is 15 residues. The CDR3 region is CASSEIAGGDNEQFF. The DNA for the CDR3 is TGTGCCAGCAGTGAAATAGCGGGAGGGGACAATGAGCAGTTCTTC.

The J gene is TRBJ1-2, the V gene TRBV28; D is uncertain. V was pared by 5 bases and J by 4 bases, with 14 bases between. This CDR3 has 14 residues. CDR1 and CDR2 from the germline V gene are MDHEN and SYDVKM. The CDR3 loop is CASSQDQWAYGYTF. Written as DNA, the CDR3 is TGTGCCAGCAGTCAAGATCAGTGGGCCTATGGCTACACCTTC.

This clone appeared once. The chain recombines TRBV5-6 with TRBJ2-7; D is uncertain. CDR1 and CDR2 from the germline V gene are SGHDT and YYEEEE. This CDR3 is built from 12 residues. Trimming stripped 4 bases from V and 3 bases from J, with 8 bases between. The CDR3: CASSKSNYEQYF. CDR3 DNA: TGTGCCAGCAGCAAATCTAACTACGAGCAGTACTTC.

The rearrangement links TRBV10-3 to TRBJ2-3; maybe TRBD2 (6 bases). Trimming took off 0 bases at V and 0 bases at J, with 13 bases between the two ends. The germline gives CDR1 ENHRY, CDR2 SYGVKD. CDR3 size: 17 residues. CDR3 sequence (DNA): TGTGCCATCAGTGAGTCGGAGGCGGGGACTAGCACAGATACGCAGTATTTT. It encodes CAISESEAGTSTDTQYF.

V and J are TRBV10-3 and TRBJ1-4; D is ambiguous. Trimming cost V 4 bases and J 8 bases, with 11 bases left between them. CDR1 and CDR2 (germline): ENHRY, SYGVKD. The CDR3 is 13 amino acids. CDR3 nucleotides: TGTGCCATCAGTGCGTCTATCGGAGAAAAACTGTTTTTT. It encodes CAISASIGEKLFF.

V usage is TRBV29-1 and J usage is TRBJ2-7; D may be TRBD1 (6 bases). Germline-derived CDR1 and CDR2 are SQVTM and ANQGSEA. This CDR3 spans 12 amino acids. The ends were cut back, 4 bases at V and 11 bases at J, with 18 bases in the middle. The CDR3 DNA follows: TGCAGCGTTGTCGCGCCTCCTAAGGGGGAGTACTTC. Residues: CSVVAPPKGEYF.

The chain uses TRBV7-9 and TRBJ2-1, with D perhaps matching TRBD1 or TRBD2 (5 bases each). V gave up 6 bases and J gave up 2 bases, with 14 bases separating them. Germline-derived CDR1 and CDR2 are SEHNR and FQNEAQ (reference sequence). CDR3 length equals 15 residues. In DNA form, the CDR3 reads TGTGCCAGCAGGTGGGACCGACCCCCCTACAATGAGCAGTTCTTC. Residues: CASRWDRPPYNEQFF.

Worth noting for this clone: The junction and the germline gene differ at one end; a read error may be behind it. The gene calls are TRBV10-1 and TRBJ2-7, with D perhaps given as TRBD1 or TRBD2 (6 bases each). Looked up from germline, CDR1 is WNHNN and CDR2 is SYGVQD (reference sequence). The CDR3 extends over 14 amino acids. The CDR3 loop reads CASSESGGSHEQYF. The CDR3 region has the DNA TGCGCCAGCAGTGAGTCGGGGGGCTCCCACGAGCAGTACTTC.